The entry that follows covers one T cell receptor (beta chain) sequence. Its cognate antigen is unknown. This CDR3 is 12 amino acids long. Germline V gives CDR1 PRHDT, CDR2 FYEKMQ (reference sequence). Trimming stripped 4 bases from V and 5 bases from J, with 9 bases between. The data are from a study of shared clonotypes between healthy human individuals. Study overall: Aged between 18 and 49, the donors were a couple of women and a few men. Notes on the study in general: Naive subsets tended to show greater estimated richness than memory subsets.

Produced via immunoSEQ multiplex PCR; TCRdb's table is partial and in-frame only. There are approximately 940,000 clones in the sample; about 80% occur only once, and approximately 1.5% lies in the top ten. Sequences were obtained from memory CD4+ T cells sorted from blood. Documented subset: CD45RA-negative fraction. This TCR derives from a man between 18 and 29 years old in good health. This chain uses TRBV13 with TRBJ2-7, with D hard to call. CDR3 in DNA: TGTGCCAGCAGCTCCCTGAGGAACGAGCAGTACTTC. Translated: CASSSLRNEQYF.